These 19 T cell receptor beta chains share one sample of origin, sequenced in a study of graft-versus-host responses after intestinal transplantation. Method: immunoSEQ multiplex PCR; TCRdb's copy keeps in-frame clones and lacks some. The repertoire holds 85,000 to 100,000 clones, with approximately 90% as singletons. For these TCRs, the target antigens are not known. This material consisted of unstimulated CD4+ T cells sorted from spleen or lymph node cells, taken before intestinal transplant. Receptors were obtained from a human donor who received an intestinal transplant.

This chain connects TRBV19 to TRBJ2-3; perhaps TRBD1 as D (6 bases). Trimming stripped 1 base from V and 0 bases from J, with 17 bases between. Per the germline V gene, CDR1 is LNHDA and CDR2 is SQIVND (reference sequence). The CDR3 is 18 amino acids. DNA for the CDR3: TGTGCCAGTAGTATAGCGCAGGGCCGAGGGGGTAGCACAGATACGCAGTATTTT. Its protein product is CASSIAQGRGGSTDTQYF.

Only one count was recorded for this clone. This chain links TRBV11-2 with TRBJ2-7, with 10 bases aligning to TRBD2. Germline CDR1 reads SGHAT; CDR2 reads FQNNGV. V trimming: 2 bases; J trimming: 2 bases; junction bases outside the gene matches: 3. CDR3 length equals 15 residues. This CDR3 is CASSLRLAGAYEQYF. The CDR3 nucleotides read TGTGCCAGCAGCTTACGCCTAGCGGGAGCCTACGAGCAGTACTTC.

The rearrangement links TRBV28 to TRBJ1-5, with no clear D. This CDR3 contains 15 residues. CDR1 and CDR2 (germline): MDHEN, SYDVKM. Trimming left V 2 bases short and J 1 base short, with 9 bases between. The CDR3 coding sequence is TGTGCCAGCAGTTTACCCCTTCCCAGCAATCAGCCCCAGCATTTT. Translation: CASSLPLPSNQPQHF. Based on the CDR3 plus reference TRBV28 and TRBJ1-5, the full variable domain is DVKVTQSSRYLVKRTGEKVFLECVQDMDHENMFWYRQDPGLGLRLIYFSYDVKMKEKGDIPEGYSVSREKKERFSLILESASTNQTSMYLCASSLPLPSNQPQHFGDGTRLSIL.

The V gene is TRBV29-1, the J gene TRBJ1-1; tentatively, D is TRBD1 (6 bases). This CDR3 has 16 amino acids. V lost 6 bases, J lost 1 base, and 21 bases lay in between. The germline V gene encodes CDR1 SQVTM and CDR2 ANQGSEA. CDR3 in DNA: TGCAGCGTCGGACAGAGGTACGCTGGGGGGAACACTGAAGCTTTCTTT. Translating gives CSVGQRYAGGNTEAFF.

This clone was found a few times. The chain carries TRBV10-3 and TRBJ2-1; possibly TRBD1 for D (6 bases). V was cut by 8 bases and J by 5 bases, with 16 bases left in between. Germline CDR1 reads ENHRY; CDR2 reads SYGVKD. There are 14 residues in the CDR3. The CDR3 DNA sequence: TGTGCCATCGGGCGGACAGAAAATCACAATGAGCAGTTCTTC. It is translated as CAIGRTENHNEQFF.

V is TRBV4-1 and J is TRBJ2-7, with TRBD1 matching over 8 bases. The CDR3 covers 19 residues. The germline V gene has CDR1 MGHRA and CDR2 YSYEKL. V trimming: 2 bases; J trimming: 3 bases; junction bases outside the gene matches: 18. CDR3 coding DNA: TGCGCCAGCAGCCAAAGGGGGGCGTACGAGGGACAGGCGTTCTACGAGCAGTACTTC. Its protein product is CASSQRGAYEGQAFYEQYF.

The chain has TRBV7-2 and TRBJ2-7; 13 bases are a match to TRBD2. The CDR3 runs 16 residues. The V segment lost 3 bases and the J segment 11 bases; nucleotides outside the gene matches: 13. Germline V gene data show CDR1 as SGHTA and CDR2 as FQGNSA. CDR3 nucleotide sequence: TGTGCCAGCAGCTTCGACTTGACGGGACTAGCGGGAACCAAGTACTTC. This encodes CASSFDLTGLAGTKYF.

This chain joins TRBV9 and TRBJ1-4; D remains ambiguous. V lost 0 bases and J lost 5, with 8 bases in between. This CDR3 spans 14 amino acids. Germline V CDR1 and CDR2: SGDLS, YYNGEE. CDR3 in DNA: TGTGCCAGCAGCGTAGATGCGGGAAATGAAAAACTGTTTTTT. It yields the protein CASSVDAGNEKLFF. Full variable domain (outside the CDR3, taken from reference TRBV9 and TRBJ1-4): DSGVTQTPKHLITATGQRVTLRCSPRSGDLSVYWYQQSLDQGLQFLIQYYNGEERAKGNILERFSAQQFPDLHSELNLSSLELGDSALYFCASSVDAGNEKLFFGSGTQLSVL.

The chain has TRBV9 and TRBJ2-1, with 10 bases that match TRBD2. The CDR3 totals 15 residues. Germline V lookup: CDR1 SGDLS, CDR2 YYNGEE. Trimming took 4 bases from V and 6 from J; bases not matched to a gene: 7. The CDR3 nucleotides are TGTGCCAGCAGCCCAACTAGCGGGATGAGCAATGAGCAGTTCTTC. Amino acids: CASSPTSGMSNEQFF. Full variable domain (remainder filled in from reference TRBV9 and TRBJ2-1): DSGVTQTPKHLITATGQRVTLRCSPRSGDLSVYWYQQSLDQGLQFLIQYYNGEERAKGNILERFSAQQFPDLHSELNLSSLELGDSALYFCASSPTSGMSNEQFFGPGTRLTVL.

J is TRBJ2-1 and V is TRBV30; 9 bases are shared with TRBD2. This CDR3 spans 16 amino acids. Germline V CDR1 and CDR2: GTSNPN, SVGIG (reference sequence). V gave up 5 bases and J gave up 4 bases; unmatched junction bases: 12. The CDR3 DNA reads TGTGCCTGGGGTGACACGACTAGCGGAAAATACAATGAGCAGTTCTTC. Translating it yields CAWGDTTSGKYNEQFF.

The genes are TRBV9 and TRBJ1-6; 10 bases map to TRBD1. With V trimmed by 4 bases and J by 6 bases, 4 bases remained unmatched. The CDR3 totals 15 residues. Per germline, CDR1 SGDLS and CDR2 YYNGEE. DNA for the CDR3: TGTGCCAGCAGCAGAGGACAGGGGGGTAATTCACCCCTCCACTTT. Its protein is CASSRGQGGNSPLHF.

The chain couples TRBV7-2 to TRBJ2-1, with TRBD2 identical over 8 bases. V was clipped by 5 bases and J by 6 bases; unmatched bases: 6. The germline CDR1 and CDR2 sequences are SGHTA and FQGNSA. The CDR3 covers 14 residues. The CDR3, as DNA: TGTGCCAGCAGCCTCCGTAGCGGGGTCAATGAGCAGTTCTTC. Its protein is CASSLRSGVNEQFF.

The rearrangement joins TRBV14 to TRBJ2-3, with D possibly TRBD2 on 6 matching bases. Per germline, CDR1 SGHDN and CDR2 FVKESK. The CDR3 runs 16 residues. V was trimmed by 1 base and J by 0 bases, leaving 11 bases between them. In nucleotides, the CDR3 is TGTGCCAGCAGCCAAGTCTCGGGACTGAGCACAGATACGCAGTATTTT. Its protein product is CASSQVSGLSTDTQYF.

The V gene is TRBV27, the J gene TRBJ2-1, with D possibly TRBD2 on 6 matching bases. Trimming pared 2 bases from V and 11 bases from J, leaving 10 bases between. The CDR3 loop spans 12 amino acids. Germline assignment: CDR1 MNHEY and CDR2 SMNVEV (reference sequence). The DNA of the CDR3 is TGTGCCAGCAGTTTAAGGGACTCCAAGCAGTTCTTC. Amino acids: CASSLRDSKQFF.

The rearrangement links TRBV27 to TRBJ2-5; 10 nucleotides line up with TRBD1. Trimming cost V 8 bases and J 7 bases; bases outside gene matches: 16. Germline CDR1 MNHEY, CDR2 SMNVEV (reference sequence). CDR3 length: 16 amino acids. CDR3 loop: CASALSSGTGEGTQYF. Written as DNA, the CDR3 is TGTGCCAGCGCACTCTCTTCTGGGACAGGGGAGGGGACCCAGTACTTC.

The V call is TRBV28, the J call TRBJ2-7; 10 bases line up with TRBD1. The V gene end was trimmed by 5 bases and the J gene end by 4 bases; junction bases not matched to a gene: 5. The germline V gene encodes CDR1 MDHEN and CDR2 SYDVKM. The CDR3 extends over 14 amino acids. The CDR3 protein is CASSQTGGGYEQYF. CDR3 DNA sequence: TGTGCCAGCAGTCAGACAGGGGGCGGTTACGAGCAGTACTTC.

The J gene is TRBJ2-7, the V gene TRBV4-1, with 7 bases identical to TRBD1. V gave up 0 bases and J gave up 6 bases; unmatched junction bases: 8. Per germline, CDR1 MGHRA and CDR2 YSYEKL. The CDR3 runs 15 residues. Here the CDR3 DNA reads TGCGCCAGCAGCCAAGAGGGGACAGTATGGGCCGAGCAGTACTTC. Residues: CASSQEGTVWAEQYF.

The chain recombines TRBV19 with TRBJ2-5; TRBD1 matches 8 bases. The J call may not be correct, given that the DNA end is closer to TRBJ2-7. This CDR3 spans 14 amino acids. Germline CDR1 reads LNHDA; CDR2 reads SQIVND (reference sequence). The CDR3 DNA reads TGTGCCAGTAGTCCCCGGGGACAGGCCTACGAGCAGTACTTC. Translated: CASSPRGQAYEQYF.

This chain joins TRBV7-9 and TRBJ2-5; TRBD1 agrees at 7 bases. This CDR3 comprises 19 residues. The ends lost 7 bases at V and 4 bases at J; junction bases unmatched: 24. Germline V gene data show CDR1 as SEHNR and CDR2 as FQNEAQ (reference sequence). In DNA, the CDR3 is TGTGCCAGCAACCTAGGGACCATAGGGGGCGCGGATTATCGAGAGACCCAGTACTTC. It codes for CASNLGTIGGADYRETQYF. The full variable domain, its missing parts supplied by reference TRBV7-9 and TRBJ2-5, is DTGVSQNPRHKITKRGQNVTFRCDPISEHNRLYWYRQTLGQGPEFLTYFQNEAQLEKSRLLSDRFSAERPKGSFSTLEIQRTEQGDSAMYLCASNLGTIGGADYRETQYFGPGTRLLVL.